The clone carrying this T cell receptor beta chain was found once. Per the original methods: Filtering differed because ImmunoSEQ produced junction-only sequences that carried no quality scores. Using immunoSEQ multiplex PCR, the repertoire was profiled, and TCRdb retains in-frame clones only, with some absent. From that table come the V and J calls and clone size; the DNA was used to work out D and trimming. Seen here are around 480,000 clones, almost 80% observed once, and the top ten hold approximately 12%. This CDR3 comprises 13 residues. V lost 1 base and J lost 5, with 7 bases in between. CDR1 is SGHRS, CDR2 YFSETQ, per germline. Genomic DNA came from about 97 million PBMCs in unsorted samples. The sample comes from a study of shared clonotypes between healthy human individuals.

The chain combines TRBV5-1 with TRBJ2-1, with D unclear. The TCR sequence derives from a woman in her forties in good health. Some clones in this sample may be carry-over from other donors' samples. The sequenced sample was PBMCs. CDR3 loop: CASSLTLDNEQFF. The CDR3 DNA is TGCGCCAGCAGCTTGACACTCGACAATGAGCAGTTCTTC.